These 18 T cell receptor beta chains share one sample of origin, sequenced in a study of T cell responses to AZD1222 COVID-19 vaccine. Generated by immunoSEQ multiplex PCR, the TCRdb table keeps only in-frame clones and is missing some. Here the sample spans about 130,000 clones, roughly nine tenths being singletons. Specimen: peripheral blood, collected 28 days after the second AZD1222 dose. The receptors were gathered from an adult who received the AZD1222 COVID-19 vaccine.

The V and J genes are TRBV2 and TRBJ2-1; 11 bases map to TRBD2. Germline V lookup: CDR1 SNHLY, CDR2 FYNNEI. This CDR3 region has 16 residues. V lost 4 bases, J lost 4 bases, and 6 bases stayed unmatched. The CDR3 loop reads CASSGPGLAAYNEQFF. In DNA form, the CDR3 reads TGTGCCAGCAGTGGCCCGGGACTAGCGGCTTACAATGAGCAGTTCTTC.

This rearrangement joins TRBV30 to TRBJ2-7; D is undetermined. Trimming pared 8 bases from V and 0 bases from J, leaving 17 bases between. The CDR3 runs 14 residues. The germline gives CDR1 GTSNPN, CDR2 SVGIG (reference sequence). CDR3 in amino acids: CAHDSGLLSYEQYF. Here the CDR3 DNA reads TGTGCCCACGACTCCGGTCTACTCTCCTACGAGCAGTACTTC.

V gene TRBV2 combines with J gene TRBJ1-3; unclear D gene. This CDR3 is 14 amino acids long. V was clipped by 6 bases and J by 2 bases, with 11 bases between them. Germline CDR1 reads SNHLY; CDR2 reads FYNNEI. CDR3 DNA: TGTGCCAGCAGGCGGCCCACGCCTGGAAACACCATATATTTT. As protein: CASRRPTPGNTIYF. Complete variable domain (other parts from reference TRBV2 and TRBJ1-3): EPEVTQTPSHQVTQMGQEVILRCVPISNHLYFYWYRQILGQKVEFLVSFYNNEISEKSEIFDDQFSVERPDGSNFTLKIRSTKLEDSAMYFCASRRPTPGNTIYFGEGSWLTVV.

Of note for this clone: The sample has other DNA sequences that encode this CDR3 too. The chain couples TRBV7-6 to TRBJ2-1, with TRBD2 matching 11 bases. Germline lookup yields CDR1 SGHVS and CDR2 FNYEAQ. CDR3 length: 15 amino acids. V trimming: 1 base; J trimming: 5 bases; junction bases outside the gene matches: 1. The CDR3 DNA is TGTGCCAGCAGCTTAGGACTAGCGGGAAACAATGAGCAGTTCTTC. Amino acids: CASSLGLAGNNEQFF.

The CDR3 loop reads CASRDGTGVDSPLHF. The CDR3, as DNA: TGTGCCAGTAGGGACGGGACAGGGGTGGATTCACCCCTCCACTTT. J is TRBJ1-6 and V is TRBV2; TRBD1 matches 10 bases. CDR1 is SNHLY, CDR2 FYNNEI, per germline. The CDR3 runs 15 residues. V lost 9 bases, J lost 8 bases, and 10 bases stayed unmatched.

The chain uses TRBV7-2 and TRBJ1-6; 8 bases are a match to TRBD1. From germline, CDR1 is SGHTA and CDR2 FQGNSA. The trim removed 5 bases at V and 8 bases at J, leaving 5 bases unmatched. The CDR3 extends over 14 amino acids. CDR3 in amino acids: CASSPRGLDSPLHF. For the CDR3, the DNA is TGTGCCAGCAGCCCCAGGGGGCTGGATTCACCCCTCCACTTT.

V usage is TRBV2 and J usage is TRBJ1-1; tentatively, D is TRBD1 (5 bases). CDR3 length: 15 residues. The V end lost 5 bases, the J end lost 3 bases, and 16 bases lay between the germline ends. The germline CDR1 and CDR2 sequences are SNHLY and FYNNEI. CDR3: CASSYSGYRDTEAFF. DNA for the CDR3: TGTGCCAGCAGTTACTCAGGGTATAGGGACACTGAAGCTTTCTTT.

The rearrangement links TRBV21-1 to TRBJ1-1. TRBV21-1 is a pseudogene. This CDR3 spans 14 amino acids. The CDR3 nucleotides are TGTGCCAGCGGGGCGGGGGGATTCAACACTGAAGCTTTCTTT. Its protein product is CASGAGGFNTEAFF.

This sequence joins TRBV4-2 and TRBJ1-2; possibly TRBD1 for D (6 bases). The CDR3 sequence is 14 residues long. The V gene lost 4 bases and the J gene lost 4 bases, with 13 bases spanning the gap. CDR1 is LGHNA and CDR2 is YNFKEQ in the germline V gene. The CDR3 region has the DNA TGTGCCAGCAGCCCTAGAGGACAGTCCTATGGCTACACCTTC. Its protein is CASSPRGQSYGYTF.

This clone has just one count. V usage is TRBV18 and J usage is TRBJ1-2; D remains ambiguous. CDR1 and CDR2 (germline): KGHSH, LQKENI. This CDR3 region has 13 residues. The V end lost 4 bases, the J end lost 8 bases, and 14 bases lay between the germline ends. CDR3 DNA: TGTGCCAGCTCACGAGAGGGAGGCTACGGCTACACCTTC. It codes for CASSREGGYGYTF.

V gene TRBV18 combines with J gene TRBJ1-1; D is perhaps TRBD1 (6 bases). Looked up from germline, CDR1 is KGHSH and CDR2 is LQKENI. The V and J ends lost 4 bases and 10 bases respectively, with 25 bases between them. CDR3 size: 16 residues. CDR3 residues: CASSLPLPVGTGRAFF. In DNA, the CDR3 is TGTGCCAGCTCACTTCCCCTGCCCGTTGGTACAGGGAGAGCTTTCTTT.

This chain links TRBV6-5 with TRBJ1-1; the D gene is possibly TRBD1 (6 bases). V gave up 4 bases and J gave up 0 bases, with 12 bases separating them. This CDR3 has 15 residues. From germline, CDR1 is MNHEY and CDR2 SVGAGI. CDR3 loop: CASSSNGGLNTEAFF. CDR3 nucleotide sequence: TGTGCCAGCAGTTCCAATGGGGGGCTGAACACTGAAGCTTTCTTT.

J is TRBJ1-1 and V is TRBV16; D gene uncertain. Germline CDR1 reads KGHSY; CDR2 reads FQNENV. V dropped 4 bases and J dropped 5 bases, with 8 bases sitting between them. The CDR3 covers 12 residues. CDR3: CASSPSETEAFF. CDR3 DNA: TGTGCCAGCAGCCCCTCCGAGACTGAAGCTTTCTTT.

This clone was seen only once. J is TRBJ2-1 and V is TRBV13; D is unclear. The V gene's germline CDR1 is PRHDT and CDR2 FYEKMQ (reference sequence). Trimming removed 0 bases at V and 5 bases at J, with 5 bases between. The CDR3 consists of 13 residues. The CDR3 region is CASSLGRNNEQFF. CDR3 DNA sequence: TGTGCCAGCAGCTTAGGCCGGAACAATGAGCAGTTCTTC.

CDR3 nucleotide sequence: TGTGCCAGCAGTGAAGGGAAGACCACTGGCTACACCTTC. Translated, it gives CASSEGKTTGYTF. The chain is built from TRBV6-1 and TRBJ1-2; unclear D gene. The CDR3 covers 13 residues. Germline V gene data show CDR1 as MNHNS and CDR2 as SASEGT. The V gene lost 1 base and the J gene lost 7 bases, with 10 bases spanning the gap.

The V call is TRBV6-5, the J call TRBJ1-3; D gene ambiguous. V lost 5 bases and J lost 0, with 11 bases in between. The CDR3 totals 15 residues. Germline V gene sequence: CDR1 MNHEY, CDR2 SVGAGI. The DNA for the CDR3 is TGTGCCAGCAGTAAGGACGGCAGCTCTGGAAACACCATATATTTT. This encodes CASSKDGSSGNTIYF.

V usage is TRBV5-1 and J usage is TRBJ2-2; D gene unclear. The CDR3 loop spans 17 amino acids. Trimming removed 1 base at V and 0 bases at J, with 13 bases between. Germline CDR1 reads SGHRS; CDR2 reads YFSETQ. Written as DNA, the CDR3 is TGCGCCAGCAGCTTGAACCCCGATCGCACGAACACCGGGGAGCTGTTTTTT. Protein product: CASSLNPDRTNTGELFF.

J is TRBJ2-5 and V is TRBV5-1; D remains unclear. Trimming removed 4 bases from V and 2 bases from J, with 18 bases in between. Germline CDR1 SGHRS, CDR2 YFSETQ. This CDR3 region has 16 residues. CDR3 nucleotides: TGCGCCAGCAGCATCCGATCGGGCGGATTACAAGAGACCCAGTACTTC. Protein: CASSIRSGGLQETQYF. Using reference TRBV5-1 and TRBJ2-5 for the parts outside the CDR3, the full variable domain is KAGVTQTPRYLIKTRGQQVTLSCSPISGHRSVSWYQQTPGQGLQFLFEYFSETQRNKGNFPGRFSGRQFSNSRSEMNVSTLELGDSALYLCASSIRSGGLQETQYFGPGTRLLVL.